Listed here are 28 T cell receptor beta chains from one sample, sequenced in a study of shared clonotypes between healthy human individuals. The data were produced by immunoSEQ multiplex PCR, yet TCRdb's version contains in-frame clones alone and is incomplete. The sample consists of around 1,000,000 clones, around 77% of them appearing once. What was sequenced was memory CD4+ T cells from PBMCs. The sample's subset: CD45RA-negative fraction. Receptor source: a man aged 18 to 30 in good health. Some clones in this sample may be carry-over from other donors' samples.

The gene calls are TRBV10-3 and TRBJ1-1; 9 nucleotides agree with TRBD1. Germline V gives CDR1 ENHRY, CDR2 SYGVKD. This CDR3 is 14 amino acids long. Trimming took 7 bases from V and 5 from J; bases not matched to a gene: 8. The CDR3 region is CAINRQGVGTEAFF. For the CDR3, the DNA is TGTGCCATCAACCGACAGGGGGTAGGGACTGAAGCTTTCTTT.

Only one count was recorded for this clone. The rearrangement uses TRBV18 and TRBJ2-3; D is uncertain. Germline-derived CDR1 and CDR2 are KGHSH and LQKENI. The CDR3 extends over 14 amino acids. V lost 3 bases and J 0 bases, leaving 7 bases between the germline ends. The CDR3 nucleotides are TGTGCCAGCTCACCCTTAAGTAGCACAGATACGCAGTATTTT. Its protein is CASSPLSSTDTQYF.

A note on this clone: It may be a read error: a sequence one base away is much more abundant. This sample also contains other DNA sequences that code for the same CDR3. This chain joins TRBV6-1 and TRBJ1-1; possible D gene TRBD1, 5 bases. This CDR3 is built from 14 residues. Per the germline V gene, CDR1 is MNHNS and CDR2 is SASEGT. V dropped 2 bases and J dropped 1 base, with 8 bases sitting between them. The CDR3: CASSEFGGNTEAFF. Written as DNA, the CDR3 is TGTGCCAGCAGTGAATTCGGGGGGAACACTGAAGCTTTCTTT.

With respect to this clone: This clone may be a read error of a much larger clone one base away. This chain uses TRBV30 with TRBJ1-3; no definite D call. Trimming removed 3 bases from V and 2 bases from J, with 14 bases in between. The CDR3 sequence is 15 residues long. Germline V lookup: CDR1 GTSNPN, CDR2 SVGIG (reference sequence). The CDR3 DNA reads as TGTGCCTGGAGCCGAAGGGTGTTAGCTGGAAACACCATATATTTT. Its protein is CAWSRRVLAGNTIYF.

The V gene is TRBV2, the J gene TRBJ1-1; possible D gene TRBD1, 6 bases. Trimming removed 3 bases at V and 3 bases at J, with 11 bases between. Germline lookup yields CDR1 SNHLY and CDR2 FYNNEI. This CDR3 region has 14 residues. The CDR3 DNA reads as TGTGCCAGCAGTGACAGGGGATGGTACACTGAAGCTTTCTTT. Its protein product is CASSDRGWYTEAFF. The full variable domain, rest sourced from reference TRBV2 and TRBJ1-1, is EPEVTQTPSHQVTQMGQEVILRCVPISNHLYFYWYRQILGQKVEFLVSFYNNEISEKSEIFDDQFSVERPDGSNFTLKIRSTKLEDSAMYFCASSDRGWYTEAFFGQGTRLTVV.

This clone was observed many times. The chain couples TRBV27 to TRBJ1-2; D perhaps matches TRBD1 (6 bases). This CDR3 comprises 13 residues. CDR1 and CDR2 from the germline V gene are MNHEY and SMNVEV (reference sequence). With 7 bases removed from V and 12 bases from J, the gap between germline ends came to 21 bases. The CDR3 region has the DNA TGTGCCAGCACGTCAGGGACACCCACTTTGAACACCTTC. Its protein product is CASTSGTPTLNTF.

V and J are TRBV19 and TRBJ1-1; D unresolved. The CDR3 contains 13 residues. Per the germline V gene, CDR1 is LNHDA and CDR2 is SQIVND (reference sequence). Trimming removed 8 bases from V and 6 bases from J, with 16 bases in between. CDR3 loop: CASRDPFKAEAFF. The CDR3 DNA reads TGTGCCAGTCGAGACCCTTTTAAGGCTGAAGCTTTCTTT.

CDR3 sequence (DNA): TGCAGCGTTGAAGACAGGGGGCGCCGAGATACGCAGTATTTT. Translated: CSVEDRGRRDTQYF. The J gene is TRBJ2-3, the V gene TRBV29-1; 8 bases are a match to TRBD1. Per the germline V gene, CDR1 is SQVTM and CDR2 is ANQGSEA. Trimming took 0 bases from V and 5 from J; bases not matched to a gene: 4. CDR3 length equals 14 residues.

This clone was counted a single time. The CDR3 reads CASSQLPPGGGDTQYF. CDR3 sequence (DNA): TGCGCCAGCAGCCAACTACCTCCCGGGGGAGGAGATACGCAGTATTTT. The rearrangement links TRBV4-3 to TRBJ2-3; D might be TRBD2 (6 bases). The germline V and J ends were trimmed by 2 bases and 5 bases, with 17 bases remaining between them. The CDR3 extends over 16 amino acids. Germline values: CDR1 LGHNA, CDR2 YSLEER.

The V gene is TRBV15, the J gene TRBJ2-7, with D perhaps matching TRBD1 (6 bases). CDR1 is LNHNV and CDR2 is YYDKDF in the germline V gene (reference sequence). This CDR3 is 14 amino acids long. V lost 0 bases and J lost 2, with 8 bases in between. In nucleotides, the CDR3 is TGTGCCACCAGCAGAGAACAGGGTGCCTACGAGCAGTACTTC. Its translation: CATSREQGAYEQYF. Filled out from reference TRBV15 and TRBJ2-7, the complete variable domain reads DAMVIQNPRYQVTQFGKPVTLSCSQTLNHNVMYWYQQKSSQAPKLLFHYYDKDFNNEADTPDNFQSRRPNTSFCFLDIRSPGLGDTAMYLCATSREQGAYEQYFGPGTRLTVT.

Written as DNA, the CDR3 is TGTGCCAGCAGCTTAGAAAGGAAGCGTAGCGGGGGATACAATGAGCAGTTCTTC. This encodes CASSLERKRSGGYNEQFF. The V call is TRBV7-9, the J call TRBJ2-1, with TRBD2 matching 9 bases. V lost 1 base, J lost 4 bases, and 11 bases stayed unmatched. CDR1 is SEHNR and CDR2 is FQNEAQ in the germline V gene (reference sequence). CDR3 length: 18 amino acids.

The V gene is TRBV18, the J gene TRBJ2-7, with 8 bases lining up with TRBD1. Germline-derived CDR1 and CDR2 are KGHSH and LQKENI. The J segment lost 6 bases and the V segment lost 10 bases, leaving 14 bases of the junction unmatched. The length of the CDR3 is 14 residues. The CDR3 nucleotides are TGTGCCACCCATCCGGGACAGGACTCCCCCGAGCAGTACTTC. Translation: CATHPGQDSPEQYF.

V usage is TRBV28 and J usage is TRBJ2-6; D not certain. Trimming left V 6 bases short and J 0 bases short, with 12 bases between. Germline V lookup: CDR1 MDHEN, CDR2 SYDVKM. The CDR3 contains 16 residues. The CDR3 nucleotides read TGTGCCAGCAGCCGCCCGGACGGCTCTGGGGCCAACGTCCTGACTTTC. Translated, it gives CASSRPDGSGANVLTF.

The gene calls are TRBV6-1 and TRBJ1-5, with unresolved D. Trimming pared 7 bases from V and 3 bases from J, leaving 16 bases between. Germline CDR1 is MNHNS and CDR2 is SASEGT. CDR3 size: 15 residues. CDR3: CASKYGFGDNQPQHF. As DNA, the CDR3 is TGTGCCAGCAAATACGGGTTTGGTGACAATCAGCCCCAGCATTTT.

The chain recombines TRBV28 with TRBJ1-4, with 7 bases aligning to TRBD1. The CDR3 extends over 17 amino acids. V lost 5 bases and J lost 0; bases outside the gene matches: 9. Germline assignment: CDR1 MDHEN and CDR2 SYDVKM. The CDR3 reads CASSPRTGVATNEKLFF. Here the CDR3 DNA reads TGTGCCAGCAGTCCCCGGACAGGTGTAGCAACTAATGAAAAACTGTTTTTT.

The rearrangement uses TRBV28 and TRBJ2-3, with TRBD2 as a possible D gene (6 bases). Germline V lookup: CDR1 MDHEN, CDR2 SYDVKM. Trimming left V 6 bases short and J 2 bases short, with 15 bases between. This CDR3 comprises 15 residues. The CDR3 bases are TGTGCCAGCAGGGGTCCGGCGGGGCCCACAGATACGCAGTATTTT. Translating gives CASRGPAGPTDTQYF.

This chain's CDR3 is CASSQDGLSGRVYTQYF. CDR3 DNA: TGCGCCAGCAGCCAAGACGGGCTTAGCGGGAGGGTGTATACGCAGTATTTT. This chain uses TRBV4-3 with TRBJ2-3; 11 bases match TRBD2. From germline, CDR1 is LGHNA and CDR2 YSLEER. The CDR3 is made up of 17 amino acids. Losses at the gene ends were 0 bases for V and 7 bases for J; bases not matched to a gene: 9.

The V and J genes are TRBV25-1 and TRBJ1-2; D is possibly TRBD1 (6 bases). The V gene's germline CDR1 is MGHDK and CDR2 SYGVNS. V shed 5 bases and J shed 4 bases, with 14 bases lying between them. This CDR3 has 14 residues. The CDR3 nucleotides read TGTGCCAGCAGTTGGGGGGGCGGACTCTATGGCTACACCTTC. Amino acids: CASSWGGGLYGYTF.

About this clone: Since a much larger clone is just one base distant, this may be a read error. This same CDR3 is encoded by further DNA sequences in the sample. This rearrangement joins TRBV20-1 to TRBJ1-5, with a weak D call TRBD1 (5 bases). Trimming pared 6 bases from V and 8 bases from J, leaving 11 bases between. CDR1 DFQATT and CDR2 SNEGSKA come from the germline V gene (reference sequence). The CDR3 length is 11 residues. The CDR3 loop is CSAALGEPQHF. DNA of the CDR3: TGCAGTGCGGCTTTGGGGGAGCCCCAGCATTTT.

V is TRBV9 and J is TRBJ2-3; D possibly corresponds to TRBD1 (5 bases). CDR1 and CDR2 from the germline V gene are SGDLS and YYNGEE. The CDR3 consists of 14 residues. The V and J ends lost 0 bases and 1 base respectively, with 6 bases between them. The CDR3 reads CASSVETGTDTQYF. The CDR3 DNA reads as TGTGCCAGCAGCGTAGAGACAGGCACAGATACGCAGTATTTT.

The rearrangement uses TRBV28 and TRBJ2-5; the match to TRBD2 covers 7 bases. The CDR3 consists of 14 residues. The junction had 8 bases not matched to a gene; V was cut back by 6 bases and J by 4 bases. CDR1 and CDR2 (germline): MDHEN, SYDVKM. The CDR3, as DNA: TGTGCCAGCAGAGCGGGGACCAGGGTAGAGACCCAGTACTTC. This sequence encodes CASRAGTRVETQYF. The full variable domain, completed using reference TRBV28 and TRBJ2-5, is DVKVTQSSRYLVKRTGEKVFLECVQDMDHENMFWYRQDPGLGLRLIYFSYDVKMKEKGDIPEGYSVSREKKERFSLILESASTNQTSMYLCASRAGTRVETQYFGPGTRLLVL.

Only one count was recorded for this clone. This chain joins TRBV11-2 and TRBJ2-2; 7 nucleotides line up with TRBD1. This CDR3 has 17 amino acids. CDR1 is SGHAT and CDR2 is FQNNGV in the germline V gene. Germline trimming cut 1 base from V and 3 bases from J; bases unmatched to any gene: 8. The CDR3 here is CASSLVFGQDDTGELFF. The DNA of the CDR3 is TGTGCCAGCAGCTTAGTTTTCGGACAGGATGACACCGGGGAGCTGTTTTTT. Drawing the rest from reference TRBV11-2 and TRBJ2-2, the complete variable domain is EAGVAQSPRYKIIEKRQSVAFWCNPISGHATLYWYQQILGQGPKLLIQFQNNGVVDDSQLPKDRFSAERLKGVDSTLKIQPAKLEDSAVYLCASSLVFGQDDTGELFFGEGSRLTVL.

Note on this clone: Distinct nucleotide sequences in the sample also encode this CDR3. The chain is built from TRBV15 and TRBJ2-6; no clear D. The length of the CDR3 is 16 residues. Trimming removed 0 bases from V and 0 bases from J, with 6 bases in between. Germline CDR1 and CDR2: LNHNV and YYDKDF (reference sequence). The CDR3 is CATSRDLTSGANVLTF. Written as DNA, the CDR3 is TGTGCCACCAGCAGAGATCTGACCTCTGGGGCCAACGTCCTGACTTTC.

This chain joins TRBV6-5 and TRBJ1-1; D is possibly TRBD1 (5 bases). The CDR3 runs to 14 residues. CDR1 is MNHEY and CDR2 is SVGAGI in the germline V gene. Deletions cut 7 bases from V and 0 bases from J, with 12 bases between. The CDR3 reads CASTEGRMNTEAFF. The DNA for the CDR3 is TGTGCCAGCACTGAGGGACGCATGAACACTGAAGCTTTCTTT.

The DNA of the CDR3 is TGTGCCAGCAGTCCCGGGACTAGCGCTGGGGGACAAGAGACCCAGTACTTC. Protein: CASSPGTSAGGQETQYF. The chain links TRBV11-3 to TRBJ2-5, with 10 bases identical to TRBD2. CDR1 and CDR2 from the germline V gene are SGHNT and YENEEA. Trimming removed 6 bases from V and 2 bases from J; junction bases left unmatched: 12. The CDR3 contains 17 residues.

This clone was counted once. The chain uses TRBV5-6 and TRBJ2-3; no clear D gene. Germline V CDR1 and CDR2: SGHDT, YYEEEE. The CDR3 has 15 amino acids. Trimming pared 0 bases from V and 2 bases from J, leaving 10 bases between. The CDR3 sequence: CASSLGVTYTDTQYF. DNA of the CDR3: TGTGCCAGCAGCTTGGGGGTTACCTACACAGATACGCAGTATTTT.

V and J are TRBV28 and TRBJ1-5; D not resolved. Germline values: CDR1 MDHEN, CDR2 SYDVKM. The CDR3 has 14 residues. Trimming stripped 3 bases from V and 4 bases from J, with 10 bases between. The CDR3 DNA follows: TGTGCCAGCAGTTTTTGGGAAGTGAATCAGCCCCAGCATTTT. Protein: CASSFWEVNQPQHF.

The DNA for the CDR3 is TGTGCCAGCAGAGGTACCGGGACAGGGAACTATGGCTACACCTTC. It encodes CASRGTGTGNYGYTF. V is TRBV27 and J is TRBJ1-2; 9 nucleotides match TRBD1. Germline loops: CDR1 MNHEY, CDR2 SMNVEV (reference sequence). The CDR3 runs to 15 residues. Trimming cost V 6 bases and J 2 bases; bases outside gene matches: 7.